A single sample is the source of the 17 T cell receptor beta chains below, sequenced in a study of T cells in tuberculosis. Thawed, overnight-rested PBMC were stained with GMM-loaded CD1B tetramer, viability dye and anti-CD3, then sorted. The lipid loaded on the CD1B tetramers was C32 glucose monomycolate from Rhodococcus equi. Assay: immunoSEQ multiplex PCR; the TCRdb copy retains only in-frame clones and omits some. Counted here are approximately 58,000 clones, around 90% occurring once; the ten biggest clones make up just over 20%. Sequencing was performed on CD1b-GMM tetramer-negative cells sorted from PBMCs. The receptors come from an adult woman with latent tuberculosis.

This rearrangement joins TRBV29-1 to TRBJ2-1; D ambiguous. This CDR3 comprises 15 residues. Germline CDR1 SQVTM, CDR2 ANQGSEA. The V end lost 6 bases, the J end lost 0 bases, and 15 bases lay between the germline ends. CDR3 bases: TGCAGCGTGGGTGGCCTAGAGAGCTCCTACAATGAGCAGTTCTTC. This gives the protein CSVGGLESSYNEQFF.

The table lists this clone with a count of one. The chain links TRBV4-2 to TRBJ2-7; 8 bases align to TRBD1. The CDR3 is 15 residues long. Germline trimming cut 0 bases from V and 3 bases from J; bases unmatched to any gene: 4. Germline CDR1 is LGHNA and CDR2 is YNFKEQ. In DNA form, the CDR3 reads TGTGCCAGCAGCCAAGATCCAGGGGGCGTCTACGAGCAGTACTTC. Residues: CASSQDPGGVYEQYF.

CDR3 region: CASSLRGEETNYGYTF. As DNA, the CDR3 is TGCGCCAGCAGCTTGAGAGGGGAGGAGACTAACTATGGCTACACCTTC. This chain connects TRBV5-1 to TRBJ1-2; a possible D gene is TRBD1 (5 bases). V was cut by 1 base and J by 0 bases, with 13 bases left in between. The CDR3 totals 16 residues. Per the germline V gene, CDR1 is SGHRS and CDR2 is YFSETQ.

The V call is TRBV28, the J call TRBJ2-7; tentatively, D is TRBD1 (6 bases). Trimming pared 5 bases from V and 4 bases from J, leaving 15 bases between. Germline CDR1 MDHEN, CDR2 SYDVKM. The CDR3 has 14 amino acids. CDR3 nucleotide sequence: TGTGCCAGCAGTCTTAACAGGGTAGGGTACGAGCAGTACTTC. It is translated as CASSLNRVGYEQYF.

The V call is TRBV30, the J call TRBJ2-5; TRBD2 aligns across 8 bases. V lost 2 bases to trimming and J lost 5 bases; unmatched junction nucleotides: 16. The CDR3 contains 17 residues. Germline loops: CDR1 GTSNPN, CDR2 SVGIG (reference sequence). DNA for the CDR3: TGTGCCTGGAGTACGAGCGGGAGTGTAAGGAGTTGGGAGACCCAGTACTTC. It is translated as CAWSTSGSVRSWETQYF.

V and J are TRBV4-1 and TRBJ2-2, with TRBD1 matching 7 bases. The V gene's germline CDR1 is MGHRA and CDR2 YSYEKL. The CDR3 totals 19 residues. The V segment lost 4 bases and the J segment 7 bases; nucleotides outside the gene matches: 21. CDR3 DNA: TGCGCCAGCAGCCCGTTCGGGTTTCCCTGGACAGGCGTAGACGGGGAGCTGTTTTTT. Protein: CASSPFGFPWTGVDGELFF.

V and J are TRBV7-9 and TRBJ2-7; possibly TRBD2 for D (6 bases). Trimming shortened V by 8 bases and J by 3 bases, and 14 bases separated the two germline ends. CDR1 and CDR2 (germline): SEHNR, FQNEAQ (reference sequence). This CDR3 contains 13 residues. The CDR3 loop is CASPKRAIYEQYF. Written as DNA, the CDR3 is TGTGCCAGCCCAAAGCGGGCGATCTACGAGCAGTACTTC. Variable domain in full (rest from reference TRBV7-9 and TRBJ2-7): DTGVSQNPRHKITKRGQNVTFRCDPISEHNRLYWYRQTLGQGPEFLTYFQNEAQLEKSRLLSDRFSAERPKGSFSTLEIQRTEQGDSAMYLCASPKRAIYEQYFGPGTRLTVT.

The rearrangement links TRBV10-3 to TRBJ2-7, with 11 bases aligning to TRBD1. Germline CDR1 reads ENHRY; CDR2 reads SYGVKD. The junction had 1 base not matched to a gene; V was cut back by 4 bases and J by 2 bases. The CDR3 runs to 14 residues. CDR3 protein: CAISGTGGPYEQYF. Written as DNA, the CDR3 is TGTGCCATCAGTGGGACAGGGGGCCCCTACGAGCAGTACTTC.

Of note for this clone: Additional DNA sequences in this sample encode the identical CDR3. V and J are TRBV7-3 and TRBJ2-2, with 13 bases matching TRBD2. Germline V gene sequence: CDR1 SGHTA, CDR2 FQGTGA. This CDR3 has 19 residues. The junction had 12 bases not matched to a gene; V was cut back by 3 bases and J by 5 bases. CDR3 residues: CASSLLPLLAGGHTGELFF. The CDR3 DNA reads as TGTGCCAGCAGCTTGCTCCCCCTACTAGCGGGGGGGCATACCGGGGAGCTGTTTTTT.

This clone has just one count. The genes are TRBV19 and TRBJ1-1; D is possibly TRBD1 (6 bases). Germline V lookup: CDR1 LNHDA, CDR2 SQIVND (reference sequence). The CDR3 length is 15 residues. V shed 3 bases and J shed 4 bases, with 15 bases lying between them. The DNA for the CDR3 is TGTGCCAGTAGTATCCCCGGAACAGGGCTCACTGAAGCTTTCTTT. Translated: CASSIPGTGLTEAFF.

In its sample, this clone was seen a few times. J is TRBJ1-3 and V is TRBV5-4; TRBD1 matches 7 bases. The CDR3 loop spans 19 amino acids. V shed 0 bases and J 0 bases; nucleotides not matched to a gene: 12. The V gene's germline CDR1 is SGHNT and CDR2 YYREEE (reference sequence). Here the CDR3 reads CASSLGGQVLGPSGNTIYF. The CDR3 bases are TGTGCCAGCAGCTTGGGCGGACAGGTCTTGGGTCCCTCTGGAAACACCATATATTTT.

The sample holds a few counts of this clone. The V call is TRBV7-2, the J call TRBJ2-3; no reliable D call. Germline CDR1 and CDR2: SGHTA and FQGNSA. The CDR3 extends over 15 amino acids. V dropped 1 base and J dropped 9 bases, with 17 bases sitting between them. CDR3 amino acids: CASSLDYVMSLTQYF. CDR3 bases: TGTGCCAGCAGCTTAGATTATGTCATGTCCCTAACGCAGTATTTT. The entire variable domain, with the rest obtained from reference TRBV7-2 and TRBJ2-3, is as follows: GAGVSQSPSNKVTEKGKDVELRCDPISGHTALYWYRQSLGQGLEFLIYFQGNSAPDKSGLPSDRFSAERTGGSVSTLTIQRTQQEDSAVYLCASSLDYVMSLTQYFGPGTRLTVL.

The chain carries TRBV13 and TRBJ2-7; D call uncertain. The CDR3 has 12 residues. Germline values: CDR1 PRHDT, CDR2 FYEKMQ (reference sequence). Trimming took off 3 bases at V and 6 bases at J, with 9 bases between the two ends. The CDR3 sequence is CASSLLRSEQYF. The DNA of the CDR3 is TGTGCCAGCAGCTTGTTGCGGAGCGAGCAGTACTTC.

The genes are TRBV6-5 and TRBJ1-2; possibly TRBD1 for D (5 bases). V lost 4 bases and J lost 4, with 13 bases in between. CDR3 length: 14 residues. CDR1 and CDR2 from the germline V gene are MNHEY and SVGAGI. Written as DNA, the CDR3 is TGTGCCAGCAGTTTTTGGGGTCAGGGCTATGGCTACACCTTC. It specifies CASSFWGQGYGYTF.

There are a few counts of this clone. The chain carries TRBV19 and TRBJ2-3, with D perhaps matching TRBD2 (5 bases). CDR3 length: 15 residues. V was trimmed by 3 bases and J by 0 bases, leaving 10 bases between them. Germline CDR1 LNHDA, CDR2 SQIVND (reference sequence). CDR3 DNA: TGTGCCAGTAGTATTGAGGGATATAGCACAGATACGCAGTATTTT. This translates into CASSIEGYSTDTQYF.

V usage is TRBV30 and J usage is TRBJ1-2; perhaps TRBD1 as D (6 bases). Trimming cost V 7 bases and J 3 bases, with 15 bases left between them. The CDR3 totals 13 residues. The V gene's germline CDR1 is GTSNPN and CDR2 SVGIG (reference sequence). CDR3 amino acids: CALQTGMDYGYTF. The CDR3 DNA follows: TGTGCCTTACAAACAGGGATGGACTATGGCTACACCTTC. The full variable domain, with the rest looked up from reference TRBV30 and TRBJ1-2, is SQTIHQWPATLVQPVGSPLSLECTVEGTSNPNLYWYRQAAGRGLQLLFYSVGIGQISSEVPQNLSASRPQDRQFILSSKKLLLSDSGFYLCALQTGMDYGYTFGSGTRLTVV.

The rearrangement uses TRBV6-5 and TRBJ1-1; D remains unclear. Germline V CDR1 and CDR2: MNHEY, SVGAGI. The CDR3 sequence is 14 residues long. V was shortened by 1 base and J by 6 bases, with 12 bases between the two germline ends. The CDR3 nucleotides are TGTGCCAGCAGTTACTTGGGCGTTTGGGCTGAAGCTTTCTTT. It codes for CASSYLGVWAEAFF.